The 22 T cell receptor beta chains presented below share a single source sample, sequenced in a study of identical twins. Each CDR3 protein gets one entry after TCRdb re-called the 5' RACE reads with MiXCR. The table has 550,000 to 700,000 distinct CDR3 sequences, 21% seen once. This sample was also put to use in a study of T cells expressing NK-cell markers.

Sequenced: PBMCs. These receptors came from a woman aged 18 to 35 in good health.

In this sample, this clonotype turned up a few times. V and J are TRBV27 and TRBJ2-7, with 7 bases that match TRBD1. Germline trimming cut 4 bases from V and 4 bases from J; bases unmatched to any gene: 10. Looked up from germline, CDR1 is MNHEY and CDR2 is SMNVEV (reference sequence). CDR3 size: 15 residues. The CDR3 sequence: CASSSGNRGMYEQYF. CDR3 nucleotides: TGTGCCAGCAGTTCTGGGAACAGGGGAATGTACGAGCAGTACTTC.

The chain is built from TRBV12-3 or TRBV12-4 and TRBJ1-1; tentatively, D is TRBD1 (6 bases). CDR3 length equals 15 residues. Trimming left V 0 bases short and J 4 bases short, with 12 bases between. The CDR3 DNA reads TGTGCCAGCAGTTTAGCTTCAGGGGAGAGCACTGAAGCTTTCTTT. Translating it yields CASSLASGESTEAFF.

The chain uses TRBV7-9 and TRBJ2-5, with D maybe TRBD1 (6 bases). This CDR3 is built from 16 residues. Germline-derived CDR1 and CDR2 are SEHNR and FQNEAQ (reference sequence). The V end lost 5 bases, the J end lost 2 bases, and 18 bases lay between the germline ends. The CDR3 DNA sequence: TGTGCCAGCAGCCACACCGGGACAAATAAACAAGAGACCCAGTACTTC. It codes for CASSHTGTNKQETQYF.

This chain uses TRBV29-1 with TRBJ2-1, with D uncertain. Trimming cost V 0 bases and J 5 bases, with 5 bases left between them. The CDR3 runs 12 residues. Germline V gene data show CDR1 as SQVTM and CDR2 as ANQGSEA. The CDR3 sequence is CSVEEANNEQFF. The CDR3 coding sequence is TGCAGCGTTGAAGAAGCCAACAATGAGCAGTTCTTC.

The chain combines TRBV20-1 with TRBJ2-7; D is perhaps TRBD1 (6 bases). Germline V gives CDR1 DFQATT, CDR2 SNEGSKA (reference sequence). V was cut by 3 bases and J by 3 bases, with 15 bases left in between. The CDR3 contains 14 residues. This CDR3 is CSASKTGQGYEQYF. CDR3 nucleotide sequence: TGCAGTGCTAGTAAGACAGGCCAGGGCTACGAGCAGTACTTC.

This clonotype is a singleton in its sample. J is TRBJ2-2 and V is TRBV5-1; tentative D call: TRBD2 (6 bases). The germline gives CDR1 SGHRS, CDR2 YFSETQ. The CDR3 contains 16 residues. The V end was cut by 4 bases, the J end by 1 base, with 14 bases between. CDR3 amino acids: CASSPPGGVNTGELFF. The CDR3 DNA reads TGCGCCAGCAGCCCTCCCGGGGGTGTGAACACCGGGGAGCTGTTTTTT.

The table lists this clonotype with many counts. V gene TRBV6-6 combines with J gene TRBJ2-3; D is uncertain. V lost 6 bases, J lost 2 bases, and 6 bases lay in between. Germline V CDR1 and CDR2: MNHNY, SVGAGI (reference sequence). The CDR3 has 12 residues. The CDR3 DNA sequence: TGTGCCAGCAGGGGCCTCACAGATACGCAGTATTTT. Protein product: CASRGLTDTQYF.

This clonotype has more than one count but fewer than ten. The V gene is TRBV20-1, the J gene TRBJ2-3, with D possibly matching TRBD2 (6 bases). CDR3 length: 14 amino acids. The V gene's germline CDR1 is DFQATT and CDR2 SNEGSKA (reference sequence). Deletions cut 4 bases from V and 2 bases from J, with 13 bases between. CDR3 nucleotide sequence: TGCAGTGCTATGGGGCGGGGAGCCACAGATACGCAGTATTTT. Amino acids: CSAMGRGATDTQYF.

In this sample, this clonotype turned up many times. The chain uses TRBV25-1 and TRBJ2-7, with 9 bases lining up with TRBD1. There are 12 residues in the CDR3. Trimming took 10 bases from V and 2 from J; bases not matched to a gene: 3. Per germline, CDR1 MGHDK and CDR2 SYGVNS. The CDR3 region is CATGQGTYEQYF. The CDR3 DNA follows: TGTGCCACAGGACAGGGGACCTACGAGCAGTACTTC.

This clonotype was detected many times. The rearrangement links TRBV20-1 to TRBJ1-5, with TRBD1 matching 8 bases. The CDR3 is made up of 17 amino acids. Germline CDR1 and CDR2: DFQATT and SNEGSKA (reference sequence). V lost 3 bases to trimming and J lost 2 bases; unmatched junction nucleotides: 12. As DNA, the CDR3 is TGCAGTGCTAGTCAACCCGGGACAGGATGGGGCAATCAGCCCCAGCATTTT. Residues: CSASQPGTGWGNQPQHF.

The V call is TRBV7-2, the J call TRBJ2-1; 12 bases match TRBD2. J was trimmed by 8 bases and V by 5 bases; bases with no gene match: 13. The CDR3 totals 17 residues. Germline CDR1 reads SGHTA; CDR2 reads FQGNSA. Here the CDR3 DNA reads TGTGCCAGCAGCCTTAGGGGGTGGGCTAGCGGGAGGGATGAGCAGTTCTTC. Protein product: CASSLRGWASGRDEQFF.

A single count supports this clonotype. The chain couples TRBV9 to TRBJ2-3, with D perhaps assigned TRBD1 or TRBD2 (5 bases each). Trimming pared 3 bases from V and 9 bases from J, leaving 11 bases between. CDR1 and CDR2 from the germline V gene are SGDLS and YYNGEE. This CDR3 has 12 residues. The CDR3 bases are TGTGCCAGCAGCGCCGAGAGGGGCACGCAGTATTTT. It specifies CASSAERGTQYF.

The chain couples TRBV7-2 to TRBJ2-3, with 9 bases matching TRBD2. The V segment lost 4 bases and the J segment 6 bases; nucleotides outside the gene matches: 5. Germline V CDR1 and CDR2: SGHTA, FQGNSA. The CDR3 runs to 14 residues. In DNA form, the CDR3 reads TGTGCCAGCAGCTACCTAGCGGGGTTGGATACGCAGTATTTT. Amino acids: CASSYLAGLDTQYF.

The chain combines TRBV5-1 with TRBJ2-1, with D uncertain. The CDR3 extends over 18 amino acids. The V end was cut by 2 bases, the J end by 6 bases, with 24 bases between. Germline V gene data show CDR1 as SGHRS and CDR2 as YFSETQ. CDR3 DNA sequence: TGCGCCAGCAGCTTAGTTAGCCAAAATGGCGCAAACTCCAATGAGCAGTTCTTC. Its translation is CASSLVSQNGANSNEQFF.

This clonotype was detected only a few times. The V and J genes are TRBV7-3 and TRBJ2-3; TRBD2 is a possible D gene (7 bases). The CDR3 covers 14 residues. The germline V and J ends were trimmed by 5 bases and 4 bases, with 13 bases remaining between them. Germline V gene data show CDR1 as SGHTA and CDR2 as FQGTGA. The CDR3 sequence is CASSDPGGPDTQYF. The DNA for the CDR3 is TGTGCCAGCAGCGACCCGGGGGGCCCAGATACGCAGTATTTT.

This clonotype came up once. The chain combines TRBV15 with TRBJ2-1, with D unclear. The CDR3 extends over 15 amino acids. CDR1 and CDR2 from the germline V gene are LNHNV and YYDKDF (reference sequence). V was trimmed by 4 bases and J by 0 bases, leaving 10 bases between them. The CDR3 protein is CATSTSPNSYNEQFF. CDR3 nucleotides: TGTGCCACCAGCACCTCCCCAAACTCCTACAATGAGCAGTTCTTC.

This clonotype has ten or more counts. V usage is TRBV6-2 or TRBV6-3 and J usage is TRBJ2-1; perhaps TRBD1 as D (6 bases). Germline V gene sequence: CDR1 MNHEY, CDR2 SVGEGT. The CDR3 spans 14 residues. The CDR3 coding sequence is TGTGCTACCCTCCGGGACAACCTCTACAATGAGCAGTTCTTC. Its protein product is CATLRDNLYNEQFF.

This clonotype was seen a few times. V usage is TRBV27 and J usage is TRBJ1-2; 9 nucleotides agree with TRBD1. This CDR3 has 13 amino acids. V gave up 4 bases and J gave up 6 bases; unmatched junction bases: 3. The germline V gene has CDR1 MNHEY and CDR2 SMNVEV (reference sequence). CDR3 nucleotide sequence: TGTGCCAGCAGTTCCAGGACAGGGGATGGCTACACCTTC. The encoded protein is CASSSRTGDGYTF.

The chain couples TRBV12-3 or TRBV12-4 to TRBJ2-5; tentatively, D is TRBD2 (6 bases). Deletions cut 6 bases from V and 7 bases from J, with 18 bases between. The CDR3 spans 14 residues. The CDR3 DNA sequence: TGTGCCAGCAGACTAGGCATAGCGGAGGTGACCCAGTACTTC. Translated: CASRLGIAEVTQYF.

The chain recombines TRBV19 with TRBJ2-3, with D possibly TRBD2 on 6 matching bases. The CDR3 is made up of 15 amino acids. The germline CDR1 and CDR2 sequences are LNHDA and SQIVND (reference sequence). The V and J ends lost 6 bases and 2 bases respectively, with 15 bases between them. Written as DNA, the CDR3 is TGTGCCAGTAGCCTCGGGAGATTCGACACAGATACGCAGTATTTT. Amino acids: CASSLGRFDTDTQYF.

CDR3 region: CASSSGENTIYF. For the CDR3, the DNA is TGTGCCAGCAGTTCGGGAGAAAACACCATATATTTT. The chain combines TRBV12-3 or TRBV12-4 with TRBJ1-3; D not certain. CDR3 length equals 12 residues. Between the trimmed V and J ends, which lost 4 bases and 6 bases, there was a span of 7 bases.

This clonotype was seen ten or more times. The chain links TRBV12-3 or TRBV12-4 to TRBJ2-7; D is ambiguous. With 3 bases removed from V and 1 base from J, the gap between germline ends came to 7 bases. This CDR3 spans 13 amino acids. CDR3: CASSFVRSYEQYF. In nucleotides, the CDR3 is TGTGCCAGCAGTTTCGTCCGGTCCTACGAGCAGTACTTC.